This T cell receptor beta chain was obtained from a study of beta chain features in type 1 diabetes. What was sequenced were expressed TCRB transcripts, since all of the isolated RNA had been reverse transcribed. Only in-frame clones appear in the TCRdb table, and some are missing; sequencing was by immunoSEQ multiplex PCR. The table has some 140,000 clones, 9.2% seen once. In this sample, this clone turned up a few times. In germline, CDR1 is SNHLY, CDR2 FYNNEI. The CDR3 loop spans 13 amino acids. V lost 4 bases and J 4 bases, leaving 8 bases between the germline ends. This chain uses TRBV2 with TRBJ1-5; D gene uncertain. This TCR was sampled from a man younger than 35 in good health. Sequenced material: central memory CD4+ T cells from blood. DNA for the CDR3: TGTGCCAGCAGTGTGAACGAGAATCAGCCCCAGCATTTT. Its translation is CASSVNENQPQHF.